Sequencing of this T cell receptor (beta chain) was carried out in a study of CD8+ T cells in alopecia areata (dated by TCRdb to between 2017 and 2018). General notes on the study: Treated patients were enrolled in an open-label pilot trial of oral tofacitinib at 5 to 10 mg twice daily for moderate-to-severe alopecia areata. Tofacitinib was administered for 6 to 18 months, and 6 months of follow-up off drug were then conducted to assess delayed response and recurrence. For the treated patients, the SALT score, which quantifies what percentage of scalp surface area is affected, served as the measure of disease severity. In both human patients and the C3H/HeJ mouse model, the study applied high-throughput TCRbeta sequencing to look at T cell clonal expansion in alopecia areata. In humans, TCRbeta sequencing was performed on scalp tissue and on sorted CD4+ and CD8+ peripheral blood T cells from healthy controls and from patients with patchy or totalis/universalis alopecia areata. Patients on tofacitinib were biopsied at baseline and after 4 and 24 weeks of treatment, and several of the patients also had a later scalp biopsy. Scalp clonality was compared among normal scalp (n=4), patchy alopecia areata scalp (n=8), and alopecia totalis/universalis scalp (n=8). RNA came from the PAXgene miRNA kit for fixed scalp, the miRNeasy kit for PBMCs, and the RNeasy kit for mouse skin. TCRbeta CDR3 regions were amplified by immunoSEQ multiplex PCR with 35 Vbeta forward and 13 Jbeta reverse primers.

Concerning this clone: No antigen is known for it. Base-call qualities are not available, and no considerably larger clone is one nucleotide away.

The label giving this sample's time point can be read as: less than 25 weeks on oral tofacitinib. Taken with the paper, the label for treatment or condition translates to: oral pan-JAK inhibitor, 5-10 mg twice daily. Lesional scalp punch biopsies and peripheral blood were collected from alopecia areata patients. After PBMCs were isolated by density centrifugation and stained for CD3, CD4 and CD8, a FACSAria was used to sort CD4+ and CD8+ T cells. Looking up the germline V gene yields CDR1 SQVTM and CDR2 ANQGSEA. The cysteine opens and the phenylalanine closes a CDR3 of 15 amino acids. The DNA shown is the 45-base CDR3, in frame from base 1. Germline trimming: 6 bases from V, 0 bases from J; junction bases outside gene matches: 6. The protocol used for the library was the immunoSEQ multiplex PCR assay. For TCR sequencing, RNA was extracted from every sample and reverse transcribed into cDNA to serve as template. First-strand cDNA was synthesized with SuperScript III using a 2:1 mix of oligo-dT and random hexamers. A synthetic immune receptor repertoire was used to gauge amplification bias, and whatever bias remained was removed computationally. Processing in the source paper ran as follows. Raw reads were preprocessed for error removal, and CDR3 was defined according to IMGT conventions as running from the conserved cysteine to phenylalanine. Clonality was calculated as 1 minus Shannon entropy normalized by log2 of the number of productive unique TCRs. Whether scalp clones were CD4 or CD8 was inferred by matching scalp TCRbeta sequences against CD4 and CD8 repertoires sorted from blood. As stored in TCRdb, this immuneACCESS dataset retains in-frame rearrangements with V and J assigned. A fraction of the clones does not appear; measured against another copy, unresolved V genes explain less than half of the discrepancy, and the remainder lacks a known reason. That table is the source of V, J and clone size, and D and trimming were worked out from the DNA. A total of 95,000 to 110,000 clones appear in this sample, 84% of them only once. Clones ranked in the top ten supply 20% to 25% of the sample.

Study-level results and caveats: Many expanded lesional clones were found to persist in scalp and blood during tofacitinib treatment, and relapse after treatment cessation may be partly explained by this persistence. TCR sequences shared between patients were less clear than in mice, possibly partly because of HLA diversity in the patient population. Unlike mouse skin, where gammadelta T cells dominate, normal human skin contains resident alphabeta T cells that get sequenced too, which complicates analysis of the scalp TCR repertoire. Because the treated cohort was small and had just a single nonresponder, larger studies are needed to establish links between baseline CD8+ expansion and response. Compared with normal scalp, lesional scalp had higher clonality and more expanded CD8+ clones, particularly in alopecia totalis/universalis, a pattern that suggests antigenic drive. With tofacitinib, both scalp clonality and the number of expanded CD8+ clones among the top 100 scalp clones went down significantly.

Here the chain combines TRBV29-1 and TRBJ2-2, and 8 junction bases match TRBD1. The TCR originated in a human donor with alopecia areata. Sequenced material: CD8+ T cells sorted from blood, taken at week 24, from a patient treated with tofacitinib. Here is the DNA: TGCAGCGTGGAGACAGGGGTGTCGAACACCGGGGAGCTGTTTTTT. Translation gives CSVETGVSNTGELFF.